Following are 30 T cell receptor beta chains from one sample sequenced in a study of blood T cell repertoires in COVID-19. Produced via immunoSEQ multiplex PCR; TCRdb's table is partial and in-frame only. The sample contains fewer than 150,000 clones, approximately 86% of which appear only once. Input material: peripheral blood. The receptor source for this set is a human donor in a cohort sampled during active COVID-19.

CDR3 sequence: CASSLGTTSTQYF. The CDR3 bases are TGTGCCAGCAGTTTGGGGACTACCTCAACCCAGTACTTC. V and J are TRBV28 and TRBJ2-5; 7 nucleotides align to TRBD2. Unmatched junction bases numbered 6, after V lost 3 bases and J lost 8 bases. Germline lookup yields CDR1 MDHEN and CDR2 SYDVKM. The CDR3 contains 13 residues.

This chain connects TRBV7-2 to TRBJ1-6, with no clear D. Per the germline V gene, CDR1 is SGHTA and CDR2 is FQGNSA. The CDR3 is 15 residues long. V lost 3 bases and J 7 bases, leaving 13 bases between the germline ends. The CDR3 region is CASSFQVFENSPLHF. The CDR3 nucleotides read TGTGCCAGCAGCTTCCAGGTTTTTGAGAATTCACCCCTCCACTTT.

The V gene is TRBV1, the J gene TRBJ2-3; TRBD2, the D gene given by the table, was not confirmed from the DNA. TRBV1 is noted as a pseudogene. This CDR3 spans 16 amino acids. The CDR3, as DNA: TGCACCAGCAGCCAGGATGGGGGGGAAGGCACAGATACGCAGTATTTT. It is translated as CTSSQDGGEGTDTQYF.

The chain combines TRBV28 with TRBJ1-2; D is unresolved. CDR1 is MDHEN, CDR2 SYDVKM, per germline. Trimming removed 2 bases at V and 9 bases at J, with 10 bases between. The CDR3 is 12 residues long. In DNA, the CDR3 is TGTGCCAGCAGTTTAGCAGTTCTTAGCTACACCTTC. Encoded protein: CASSLAVLSYTF.

This sequence joins TRBV27 and TRBJ1-2; D is possibly TRBD1 (5 bases). The CDR3 is made up of 13 amino acids. V was shortened by 4 bases and J by 9 bases, with 15 bases between the two germline ends. Germline V gene data show CDR1 as MNHEY and CDR2 as SMNVEV (reference sequence). Here the CDR3 DNA reads TGTGCCAGCAGTTCATGGAAGCAGGGCTGCTACACCTTC. This translates into CASSSWKQGCYTF.

The chain carries TRBV28 and TRBJ1-2; possible D gene TRBD1, 5 bases. The germline V and J ends were trimmed by 2 bases and 8 bases, with 12 bases remaining between them. Germline CDR1 MDHEN, CDR2 SYDVKM. This CDR3 is built from 13 residues. In DNA, the CDR3 is TGTGCCAGCAGTTTAGGGGCCTACGAGGGCTACACCTTC. Its protein product is CASSLGAYEGYTF.

The chain has TRBV6-6 and TRBJ2-7, with a tentative D call TRBD1 (8 bases). The V and J ends lost 6 bases and 4 bases respectively, with 19 bases between them. Germline V gene lookup returns CDR1 MNHNY and CDR2 SVGAGI (reference sequence). The CDR3 consists of 15 residues. CDR3 in DNA: TGTGCCAGCAGCCCACAGGGGGTGGGGGGGTACGAGCAGTACTTC. Encoded protein: CASSPQGVGGYEQYF.

The CDR3 sequence is CASSLLWRDNEQFF. The DNA for the CDR3 is TGTGCCAGCAGCCTCCTCTGGCGGGACAATGAGCAGTTCTTC. The chain employs TRBV5-8 and TRBJ2-1, with D possibly TRBD2 on 5 matching bases. Germline-derived CDR1 and CDR2 are SGHTS and YDEGEE. V lost 4 bases, J lost 5 bases, and 13 bases lay in between. The CDR3 has 14 amino acids.

This clone has a single count. The V and J genes are TRBV5-1 and TRBJ2-1; the D gene is possibly TRBD2 (5 bases). Germline lookup yields CDR1 SGHRS and CDR2 YFSETQ. The length of the CDR3 is 17 residues. V lost 2 bases and J 0 bases, leaving 15 bases between the germline ends. CDR3 sequence: CASSLIRGSSSYNEQFF. Written as DNA, the CDR3 is TGCGCCAGCAGCTTAATCCGCGGGTCCAGCTCCTACAATGAGCAGTTCTTC.

The V call is TRBV28, the J call TRBJ2-7; D uncertain. From germline, CDR1 is MDHEN and CDR2 SYDVKM. There are 13 residues in the CDR3. V lost 3 bases to trimming and J lost 6 bases, with 12 bases between them. CDR3 nucleotides: TGTGCCAGCAGTTTCGACAACACCCCCGAGCAGTACTTC. Translation: CASSFDNTPEQYF.

The chain couples TRBV5-1 to TRBJ2-1; D is perhaps TRBD2 (5 bases). This CDR3 has 15 amino acids. The V gene's germline CDR1 is SGHRS and CDR2 YFSETQ. The ends were cut back, 6 bases at V and 2 bases at J, with 15 bases in the middle. The CDR3 loop is CASIPPSSPYNEQFF. The CDR3, as DNA: TGCGCCAGCATACCACCTAGCAGCCCCTACAATGAGCAGTTCTTC.

J is TRBJ2-7 and V is TRBV7-9; weak D call: TRBD2 (6 bases). The germline V gene has CDR1 SEHNR and CDR2 FQNEAQ (reference sequence). The CDR3 is made up of 14 amino acids. The V end was cut by 1 base, the J end by 0 bases, with 7 bases between. In DNA, the CDR3 is TGTGCCAGCAGCTTAGGGGGGGACTCCTACGAGCAGTACTTC. The encoded protein is CASSLGGDSYEQYF.

In DNA form, the CDR3 reads TGTGCCAGCAGCGGGACAGCTAAAGTCACTGAAGCTTTCTTT. Encoded protein: CASSGTAKVTEAFF. V and J are TRBV2 and TRBJ1-1; 7 bases match TRBD1. With V trimmed by 6 bases and J by 4 bases, 8 bases remained unmatched. CDR1 SNHLY and CDR2 FYNNEI come from the germline V gene. This CDR3 has 14 amino acids.

In its sample, this clone was seen a few times. The J gene is TRBJ2-3, the V gene TRBV27; 12 bases fit TRBD2. With V trimmed by 8 bases and J by 3 bases, 6 bases remained unmatched. The CDR3 consists of 15 residues. Germline CDR1 reads MNHEY; CDR2 reads SMNVEV (reference sequence). The CDR3 is CASDSSGGATDTQYF. CDR3 nucleotides: TGTGCCAGCGACTCTAGCGGGGGGGCAACAGATACGCAGTATTTT.

This clone has just one count. This sequence joins TRBV19 and TRBJ2-5, with 12 bases lining up with TRBD2. J gave up 4 bases and V 6 bases, and 12 bases lay outside the gene matches. There are 17 residues in the CDR3. Germline V gene sequence: CDR1 LNHDA, CDR2 SQIVND (reference sequence). The CDR3 DNA sequence: TGTGCCAGTAGCCCCGGGGCTAGCGGGAGGGCCAGAGAGACCCAGTACTTC. Translating gives CASSPGASGRARETQYF.

The V call is TRBV5-6, the J call TRBJ1-2; D might be TRBD1 (6 bases). Per germline, CDR1 SGHDT and CDR2 YYEEEE. V lost 6 bases to trimming and J lost 8 bases, with 20 bases between them. The CDR3 sequence is 14 residues long. CDR3 amino acids: CASTSSRGASGYTF. The DNA for the CDR3 is TGTGCCAGCACCTCAAGCCGGGGGGCAAGCGGCTACACCTTC.

The rearrangement links TRBV5-5 to TRBJ2-7, with 10 bases matching TRBD1. J lost 2 bases, V lost 4 bases, and 9 bases had no gene match. CDR3 length equals 16 residues. Germline CDR1 reads SGHKS; CDR2 reads YYEKEE (reference sequence). The CDR3 DNA follows: TGTGCCAGCAGCCGAACGGGACAGGGGATTCCCTACGAGCAGTACTTC. Translated, it gives CASSRTGQGIPYEQYF.

The chain combines TRBV6-5 with TRBJ1-1; weak D call: TRBD1 (5 bases). The CDR3 extends over 11 amino acids. Per the germline V gene, CDR1 is MNHEY and CDR2 is SVGAGI. Trimming took off 7 bases at V and 6 bases at J, with 9 bases between the two ends. CDR3 nucleotides: TGTGCCAGCACGGGGGGGGCTGAAGCTTTCTTT. This gives the protein CASTGGAEAFF.

The J gene is TRBJ1-6, the V gene TRBV5-5; 7 bases are shared with TRBD1. The CDR3 totals 16 residues. Germline-derived CDR1 and CDR2 are SGHKS and YYEKEE (reference sequence). Trimming at V came to 0 bases and at J to 4 bases, leaving 4 bases not matched to a gene. This CDR3 is CASSLDPQGYNSPLHF. The DNA for the CDR3 is TGTGCCAGCAGCTTGGACCCACAGGGGTATAATTCACCCCTCCACTTT. The entire variable domain, with the rest obtained from reference TRBV5-5 and TRBJ1-6, is as follows: DAGVTQSPTHLIKTRGQQVTLRCSPISGHKSVSWYQQVLGQGPQFIFQYYEKEERGRGNFPDRFSARQFPNYSSELNVNALLLGDSALYLCASSLDPQGYNSPLHFGNGTRLTVT.

The V gene is TRBV6-1, the J gene TRBJ1-2, with D possibly TRBD1 on 5 matching bases. Germline lookup yields CDR1 MNHNS and CDR2 SASEGT. The CDR3 is made up of 15 amino acids. The germline V and J ends were trimmed by 0 bases and 5 bases, with 13 bases remaining between them. CDR3 protein: CASSEALGGEYGYTF. CDR3 bases: TGTGCCAGCAGTGAAGCGCTAGGAGGGGAATATGGCTACACCTTC.

Only one count was recorded for this clone. V usage is TRBV9 and J usage is TRBJ2-1; D remains ambiguous. The CDR3 sequence is 11 residues long. Trimming shortened V by 3 bases and J by 7 bases, and 5 bases separated the two germline ends. Germline V CDR1 and CDR2: SGDLS, YYNGEE. The CDR3 region has the DNA TGTGCCAGCAGCGACCTAAATGAGCAGTTCTTC. Protein sequence: CASSDLNEQFF.

The chain recombines TRBV19 with TRBJ2-5; 8 nucleotides line up with TRBD1. J was trimmed by 4 bases and V by 4 bases; bases with no gene match: 11. Germline V CDR1 and CDR2: LNHDA, SQIVND (reference sequence). The CDR3 is 16 amino acids. The CDR3 is CASSRIRDRRRETQYF. In nucleotides, the CDR3 is TGTGCCAGTAGTAGAATCCGGGACAGGAGGAGAGAGACCCAGTACTTC.

The J gene is TRBJ2-5, the V gene TRBV5-7, with 9 bases identical to TRBD1. TRBV5-7 is classed as an ORF, of uncertain function. CDR3 size: 15 residues. J was trimmed by 4 bases and V by 6 bases; bases with no gene match: 10. The CDR3 bases are TGTGCCAGCAAATCCTCCGGGACAGGGATAGAGACCCAGTACTTC. Amino acid sequence: CASKSSGTGIETQYF.

The chain joins TRBV10-3 to TRBJ2-7, with 9 bases fitting TRBD1. Germline V CDR1 and CDR2: ENHRY, SYGVKD. The CDR3 consists of 14 residues. The V and J ends lost 6 bases and 3 bases, in that order; junction bases with no gene match: 6. CDR3 nucleotides: TGTGCCATCAGGCCGGGACAGGGTTTCTACGAGCAGTACTTC. Amino acids: CAIRPGQGFYEQYF.

The chain couples TRBV6-5 to TRBJ1-1, with D possibly TRBD1 on 5 matching bases. Per the germline V gene, CDR1 is MNHEY and CDR2 is SVGAGI. CDR3 length: 13 residues. V lost 5 bases, J lost 1 base, and 8 bases lay in between. The CDR3 DNA follows: TGTGCCAGCAGTCTCGGACAGAACACTGAAGCTTTCTTT. It specifies CASSLGQNTEAFF.

J is TRBJ2-1 and V is TRBV20-1; 10 nucleotides line up with TRBD1. From germline, CDR1 is DFQATT and CDR2 SNEGSKA (reference sequence). The length of the CDR3 is 16 residues. With V trimmed by 3 bases and J by 9 bases, 14 bases remained unmatched. The CDR3 sequence is CSASRGQGGPWGEQFF. DNA of the CDR3: TGCAGTGCTAGTCGCGGACAGGGGGGGCCCTGGGGTGAGCAGTTCTTC.

The chain's CDR3 is CASSLGASGGANEQFF. For the CDR3, the DNA is TGTGCCAGCAGCTTAGGTGCTAGCGGGGGGGCGAATGAGCAGTTCTTC. V is TRBV11-3 and J is TRBJ2-1; 12 bases match TRBD2. Germline V CDR1 and CDR2: SGHNT, YENEEA. CDR3 length equals 16 residues. With 1 base clipped from V and 7 bases from J, the junction kept 5 bases outside the gene matches. The variable domain in full, completed from reference TRBV11-3 and TRBJ2-1, reads EAGVVQSPRYKIIEKKQPVAFWCNPISGHNTLYWYLQNLGQGPELLIRYENEEAVDDSQLPKDRFSAERLKGVDSTLKIQPAELGDSAVYLCASSLGASGGANEQFFGPGTRLTVL.

The rearrangement uses TRBV2 and TRBJ1-1; the D gene is possibly TRBD1 (6 bases). The CDR3 is made up of 12 amino acids. Trimming cost V 10 bases and J 3 bases, with 12 bases left between them. Germline V gene lookup returns CDR1 SNHLY and CDR2 FYNNEI. The CDR3 loop is CAKGGGHTEAFF. As DNA, the CDR3 is TGTGCCAAAGGGGGGGGCCACACTGAAGCTTTCTTT.

The V call is TRBV27, the J call TRBJ1-1; 9 bases agree with TRBD1. The CDR3 has 15 amino acids. Germline V gene data show CDR1 as MNHEY and CDR2 as SMNVEV (reference sequence). Unmatched junction bases numbered 4, after V lost 1 base and J lost 4 bases. The CDR3 region has the DNA TGTGCCAGCAGTTTATGGTCGACAGGGGGCACTGAAGCTTTCTTT. Translating gives CASSLWSTGGTEAFF.

CDR3 in amino acids: CASSIIPGQASYNEQFF. The CDR3 region has the DNA TGTGCCAGTAGTATAATACCCGGACAGGCCTCCTACAATGAGCAGTTCTTC. V gene TRBV19 combines with J gene TRBJ2-1; 7 bases map to TRBD1. Germline V lookup: CDR1 LNHDA, CDR2 SQIVND (reference sequence). The trim removed 2 bases at V and 0 bases at J, leaving 7 bases unmatched. There are 17 residues in the CDR3.